These 5 T cell receptor beta chains were all obtained from the same sample, sequenced in a study of CD8+ T cells in alopecia areata. Regarding treatment: oral pan-JAK inhibitor, 5-10 mg twice daily. RNA extraction was followed by reverse transcription into cDNA, which acted as the sequencing template. Only in-frame clones appear in the TCRdb table, and some are missing; sequencing was by immunoSEQ multiplex PCR. The top ten clones hold 3% to 4% of a sample with fewer than 150,000 clones, around three fifths of them seen once. The material was CD4+ T cells sorted from blood, obtained at week 24, from a patient treated with tofacitinib. The receptors originated from a human donor with alopecia areata.

This chain connects TRBV5-6 to TRBJ1-5; TRBD1 might be the D (5 bases). The ends were cut back, 4 bases at V and 1 base at J, with 12 bases in the middle. The CDR3 totals 15 residues. Germline lookup yields CDR1 SGHDT and CDR2 YYEEEE. The CDR3 loop reads CASSRRDRSNQPQHF. DNA of the CDR3: TGTGCCAGCAGCCGGCGTGACAGAAGCAATCAGCCCCAGCATTTT.

The rearrangement joins TRBV9 to TRBJ2-7; 9 bases are a match to TRBD1. The CDR3 is made up of 15 amino acids. V was clipped by 1 base and J by 3 bases; unmatched bases: 5. Per the germline V gene, CDR1 is SGDLS and CDR2 is YYNGEE. The CDR3 nucleotides read TGTGCCAGCAGCGTATTTGGGACAGGGTTCTACGAGCAGTACTTC. Translating it yields CASSVFGTGFYEQYF.

V and J are TRBV5-6 and TRBJ2-3; TRBD2 matches 9 bases. V trimming: 2 bases; J trimming: 1 base; junction bases outside the gene matches: 2. Per germline, CDR1 SGHDT and CDR2 YYEEEE. This CDR3 region has 15 residues. The CDR3 coding sequence is TGTGCCAGCAGCTTACGCGGGGGGGGCACAGATACGCAGTATTTT. Its protein product is CASSLRGGGTDTQYF.

This clone was picked up a small number of times. The chain joins TRBV29-1 to TRBJ2-5; 7 positions agree with TRBD1. The germline V gene has CDR1 SQVTM and CDR2 ANQGSEA. The CDR3 consists of 12 residues. Trimming cost V 5 bases and J 7 bases; bases outside gene matches: 7. The CDR3 DNA reads as TGCAGCGTTCACGACAGGGTTGGGACCCAGTACTTC. Amino acids: CSVHDRVGTQYF. The full variable domain, rest sourced from reference TRBV29-1 and TRBJ2-5, is SAVISQKPSRDICQRGTSLTIQCQVDSQVTMMFWYRQQPGQSLTLIATANQGSEATYESGFVIDKFPISRPNLTFSTLTVSNMSPEDSSIYLCSVHDRVGTQYFGPGTRLLVL.

The J gene is TRBJ2-1, the V gene TRBV19, with a possible D match to TRBD2 (6 bases). The CDR3 totals 14 residues. In germline, CDR1 is LNHDA, CDR2 SQIVND (reference sequence). The V gene lost 5 bases and the J gene lost 5 bases, with 13 bases spanning the gap. The CDR3 reads CASSSGLSHNEQFF. DNA for the CDR3: TGTGCCAGTAGTTCGGGACTTTCGCACAATGAGCAGTTCTTC.